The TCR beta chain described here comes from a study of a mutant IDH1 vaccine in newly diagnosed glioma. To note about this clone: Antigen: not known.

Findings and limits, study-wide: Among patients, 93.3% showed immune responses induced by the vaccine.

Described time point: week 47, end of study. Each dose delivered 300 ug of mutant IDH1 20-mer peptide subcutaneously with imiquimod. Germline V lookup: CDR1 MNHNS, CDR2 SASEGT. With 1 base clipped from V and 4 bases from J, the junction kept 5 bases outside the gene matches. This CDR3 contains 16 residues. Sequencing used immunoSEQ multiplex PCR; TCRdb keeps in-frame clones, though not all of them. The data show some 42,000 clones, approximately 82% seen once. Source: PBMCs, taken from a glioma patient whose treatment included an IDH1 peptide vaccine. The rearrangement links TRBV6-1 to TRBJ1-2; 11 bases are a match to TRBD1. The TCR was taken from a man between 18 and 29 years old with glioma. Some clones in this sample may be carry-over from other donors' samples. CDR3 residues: CASSEGGQGVTYGYTF. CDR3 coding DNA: TGTGCCAGCAGTGAAGGGGGACAGGGGGTTACCTATGGCTACACCTTC.